This record concerns one T cell receptor beta chain sequence. Its antigen remains unidentified. The data are from a study of shared clonotypes between healthy human individuals. Study-wide results and limits: On the whole, naive subsets had larger estimated richness than memory subsets had. Incomplete sequencing of sorted subsets was indicated by rarefaction despite large depth.

Each replicate PCR on the sorted subsets used 150 to 200 ng DNA (approximately 27,000 T cell genomes). Assay used: immunoSEQ multiplex PCR; TCRdb lists only in-frame clones, some missing. The table lists some 2.4 million clones, under 95% of them singletons. CD4+ cell separation produced CD45RA+ naive and CD45RA-negative memory subsets. The length of the CDR3 is 14 residues. Trimming took 0 bases from V and 10 from J, leaving 14 bases between them. Germline CDR1 and CDR2: SGHRS and YFSETQ. This TCR was sampled from a man in his late teens or twenties in good health. Some clones in this sample may be carry-over from other donors' samples. Sequencing used naive CD4+ T cells from PBMCs. The sample's subset: CD45RA+ positively selected. The chain links TRBV5-1 to TRBJ2-1, with D perhaps TRBD1 (5 bases). The CDR3 coding sequence is TGCGCCAGCAGCTTGGTACAGGAGCCTTTGGAGCAGTTCTTC. Protein sequence: CASSLVQEPLEQFF.